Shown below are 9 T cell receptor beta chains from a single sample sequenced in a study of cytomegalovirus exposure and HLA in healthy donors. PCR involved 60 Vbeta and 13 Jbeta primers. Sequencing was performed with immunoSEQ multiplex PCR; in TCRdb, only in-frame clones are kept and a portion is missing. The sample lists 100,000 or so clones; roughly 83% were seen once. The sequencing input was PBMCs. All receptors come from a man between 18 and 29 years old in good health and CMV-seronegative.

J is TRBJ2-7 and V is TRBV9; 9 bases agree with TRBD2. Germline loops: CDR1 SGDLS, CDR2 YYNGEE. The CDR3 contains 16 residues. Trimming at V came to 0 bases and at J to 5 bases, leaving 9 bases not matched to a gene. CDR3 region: CASSVGLVAGANEQYF. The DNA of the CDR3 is TGTGCCAGCAGCGTAGGTCTCGTAGCGGGAGCTAACGAGCAGTACTTC.

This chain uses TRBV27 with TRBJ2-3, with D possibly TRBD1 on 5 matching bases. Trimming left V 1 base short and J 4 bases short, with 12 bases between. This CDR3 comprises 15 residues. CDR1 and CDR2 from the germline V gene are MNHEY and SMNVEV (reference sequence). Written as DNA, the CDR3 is TGTGCCAGCAGTTTATGGGGCAGGGTGTCAGATACGCAGTATTTT. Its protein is CASSLWGRVSDTQYF.

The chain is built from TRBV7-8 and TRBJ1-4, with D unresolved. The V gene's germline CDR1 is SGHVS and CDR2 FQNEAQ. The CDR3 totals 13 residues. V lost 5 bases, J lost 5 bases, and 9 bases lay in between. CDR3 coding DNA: TGTGCCAGCAGCCGTGACGGGAATGAAAAACTGTTTTTT. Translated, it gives CASSRDGNEKLFF.

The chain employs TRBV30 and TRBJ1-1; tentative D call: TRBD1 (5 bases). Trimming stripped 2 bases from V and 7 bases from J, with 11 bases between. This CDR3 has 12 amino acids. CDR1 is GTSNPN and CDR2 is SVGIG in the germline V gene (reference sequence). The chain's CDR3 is CAWSLGQGEAFF. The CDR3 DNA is TGTGCCTGGAGTTTGGGCCAGGGTGAAGCTTTCTTT.

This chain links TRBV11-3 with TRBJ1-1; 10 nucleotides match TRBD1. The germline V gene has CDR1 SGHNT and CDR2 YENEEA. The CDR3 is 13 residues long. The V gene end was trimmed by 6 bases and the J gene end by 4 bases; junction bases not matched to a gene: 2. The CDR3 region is CASRGQGGTEAFF. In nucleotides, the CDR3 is TGTGCCAGCAGAGGACAGGGGGGCACTGAAGCTTTCTTT.

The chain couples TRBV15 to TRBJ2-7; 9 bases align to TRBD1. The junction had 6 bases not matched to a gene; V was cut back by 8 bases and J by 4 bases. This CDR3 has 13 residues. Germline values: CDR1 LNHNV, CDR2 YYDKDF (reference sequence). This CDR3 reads CATGGQGGYEQYF. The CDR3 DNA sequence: TGTGCCACCGGGGGACAGGGAGGATACGAGCAGTACTTC.

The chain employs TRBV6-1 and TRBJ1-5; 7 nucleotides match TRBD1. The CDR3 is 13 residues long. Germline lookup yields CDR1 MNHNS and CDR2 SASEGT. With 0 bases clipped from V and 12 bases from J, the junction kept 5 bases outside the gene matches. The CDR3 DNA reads TGTGCCAGCAGTGAAGCGGGACAGTGGCGCCAGCATTTT. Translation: CASSEAGQWRQHF.

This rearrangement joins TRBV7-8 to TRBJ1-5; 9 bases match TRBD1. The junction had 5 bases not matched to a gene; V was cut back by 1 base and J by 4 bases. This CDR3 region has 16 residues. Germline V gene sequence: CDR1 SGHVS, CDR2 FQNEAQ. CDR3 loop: CASSLEGQGYNQPQHF. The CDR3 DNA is TGTGCCAGCAGCTTAGAGGGACAGGGTTATAATCAGCCCCAGCATTTT. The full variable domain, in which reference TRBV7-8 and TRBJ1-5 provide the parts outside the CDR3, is GAGVSQSPRYKVAKRGQDVALRCDPISGHVSLFWYQQALGQGPEFLTYFQNEAQLDKSGLPSDRFFAERPEGSVSTLKIQRTQQEDSAVYLCASSLEGQGYNQPQHFGDGTRLSIL.

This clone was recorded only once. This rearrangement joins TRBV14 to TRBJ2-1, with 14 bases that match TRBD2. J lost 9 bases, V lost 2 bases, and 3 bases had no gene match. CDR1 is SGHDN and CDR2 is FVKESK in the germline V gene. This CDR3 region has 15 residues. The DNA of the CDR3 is TGTGCCAGCAGCCAAAGACTAGCGGGAGGGGTTGAGCAGTTCTTC. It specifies CASSQRLAGGVEQFF.